The source of this TCR beta chain is a study of metastatic and nonmetastatic thyroid tumors. Treatment of any kind had been given to no patient before thyroid surgery. TCRdb re-called the PCR reads with MiXCR. The table shows about 93,000 clones, with about 13% occurring only once. This clone has at least ten counts. CDR3 size: 14 residues. Germline-derived CDR1 and CDR2 are MDHEN and SYDVKM. V dropped 3 bases and J dropped 6; count of bases not matched to a gene: 3. The TCR sequence derives from a female donor with papillary thyroid cancer or a benign thyroid nodule (not recorded which). Some clones in this sample may be carry-over from other donors' samples. Specimen: blood. The V and J genes are TRBV28 and TRBJ1-1; 11 positions agree with TRBD1. CDR3 loop: CASSLGDRGSEAFF. The CDR3 nucleotides read TGTGCCAGCAGTTTGGGGGACAGGGGGTCTGAAGCTTTCTTT.